The subject of this entry is one TCR beta chain. Its antigen is undetermined. The data belong to a study of T cell responses to AZD1222 COVID-19 vaccine. Regarding the study as a whole: Nearly half of the spike-specific TCRs reportedly recognize variant regions that carry no mutations. Repertoire sampling occurred only after the peak T cell response.

Trimming at V came to 1 base and at J to 5 bases, leaving 7 bases not matched to a gene. The CDR3 is 15 amino acids. From germline, CDR1 is MNHNS and CDR2 SASEGT. Sequenced by immunoSEQ multiplex PCR; TCRdb stores in-frame clones only, minus some. Seen here are about 84,000 clones, roughly nine tenths observed once, and the top ten hold approximately 1.6%. Sequencing used peripheral blood, obtained on day 0 of AZD1222 vaccination. This chain joins TRBV6-1 and TRBJ1-2, with 7 nucleotides matching TRBD1. The receptor was derived from an adult in good health. The CDR3: CASSEGTGAGYGYTF. CDR3 nucleotide sequence: TGTGCCAGCAGTGAAGGGACAGGCGCAGGGTATGGCTACACCTTC.